Described below is a single T cell receptor (beta chain) sequence and its context. This CDR3 has 18 residues. Germline V gene lookup returns CDR1 SGHTA and CDR2 FQGNSA. The V gene end was trimmed by 4 bases and the J gene end by 3 bases; junction bases not matched to a gene: 13. This entry is derived from a study of blood T cell repertoires in COVID-19. Overall study context: Italy, Spain and the United States were the sources of the convalescent and acute COVID-19 samples. Nucleic acid was either cDNA or gDNA, and it came from T cells, B-cell-depleted T cells, or PBMCs.

Original processing notes: Reference gene primer amplification gave estimated nucleated cell counts. Only in-frame clones appear in the TCRdb table, and some are missing; sequencing was by immunoSEQ multiplex PCR. The D gene and trimming were derived from the DNA, and the V and J assignments and clone size from that table. The sample gives 150,000 to 200,000 clones, around 90% of which show up once; about 4.7% is in the top ten. The V and J genes are TRBV7-2 and TRBJ1-3; 9 bases agree with TRBD1. The receptor's source is a human donor in a cohort sampled during active COVID-19. The sequenced sample consisted of peripheral blood. Here the CDR3 DNA reads TGTGCCAGCAGCTCTAGCCAACAGGGGGCTGTGGGTGGAAACACCATATATTTT. It specifies CASSSSQQGAVGGNTIYF.